The clone carrying this T cell receptor (beta chain) was seen a few times. The target antigen is unknown. Unique molecular identifiers were used in preparing the TCRbeta library. TCRdb independently ran MiXCR on the PCR reads; one entry per CDR3 protein. The repertoire holds hundreds of thousands of distinct CDR3 sequences, about a sixth seen once, with roughly 27% in the top ten. This sample is drawn from a study of T-cell reconstitution after alpha-beta-depleted transplantation in children. General study results and limits: In some patients, recipient T cells and intrathymic progenitors surviving conditioning explained high day-60 diversity. Several hundred graft clones that had expanded were reportedly the source of alpha-beta T cells about two months after transplant. At the one-year point after transplant, T-cell counts and TCRbeta diversity were found to come mostly from T cells that had been newly produced.

V shed 3 bases and J 9 bases; nucleotides not matched to a gene: 4. Germline V gene data show CDR1 as LGHDT and CDR2 as YNNKEL (reference sequence). The CDR3 has 12 amino acids. V usage is TRBV3-1 and J usage is TRBJ2-5, with 7 bases lining up with TRBD2. The sequence was obtained from a boy in the first two years of life who had a stem cell transplant for Wiskott-Aldrich syndrome, so the T cells may come from the graft donor. The sequencing here drew on PBMCs, mostly from graft donor cells, taken 360 days after TCRalphabeta/CD19-depleted stem cell transplant. CDR3 sequence: CASSQLGGAQYF. CDR3 sequence (DNA): TGTGCCAGCAGCCAGTTGGGAGGGGCCCAGTACTTC.